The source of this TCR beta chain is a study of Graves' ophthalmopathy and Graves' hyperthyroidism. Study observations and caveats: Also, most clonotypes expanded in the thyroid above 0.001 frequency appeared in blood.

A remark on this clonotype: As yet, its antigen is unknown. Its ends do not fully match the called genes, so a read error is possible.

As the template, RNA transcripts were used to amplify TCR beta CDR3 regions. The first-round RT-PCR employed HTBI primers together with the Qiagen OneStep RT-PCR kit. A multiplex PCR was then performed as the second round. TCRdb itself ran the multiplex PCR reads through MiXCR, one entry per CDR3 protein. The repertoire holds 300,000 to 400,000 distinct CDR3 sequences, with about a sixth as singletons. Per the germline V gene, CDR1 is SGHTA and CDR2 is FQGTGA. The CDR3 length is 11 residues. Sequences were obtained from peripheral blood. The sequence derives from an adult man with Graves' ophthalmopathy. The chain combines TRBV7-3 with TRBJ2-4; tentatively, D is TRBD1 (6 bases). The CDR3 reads CASSPRQGPFF. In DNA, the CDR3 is TGTGCCAGCAGTCCCCGCCAGGGGCCGTTCTTC.